This T cell receptor (beta chain) appears in the sequencing data of a study of shared clonotypes between healthy human individuals (TCRdb year 2020). A note on the overall study: A few men and a couple of women, aged 18 to 49 years, made up the cohort. Per donor, three plates each were used for CD4 naive and CD4 memory, two for CD8 naive, and one for CD8 memory. Each donor's leukapheresis produced roughly between roughly 0.85 and 9 billion PBMCs. To increase sequencing depth and limit assay-specific biases, different laboratories used diverse techniques to prepare libraries and sequence TCR repertoires. The study deeply sequenced blood TCR repertoires of about 5 healthy adults to estimate repertoire size and the extent of clonotype sharing between individuals.

As for this clone: Its antigen specificity is not known. Per-base quality was not reported, and no clone a single base away is much larger than it. This same CDR3 is encoded by further DNA sequences in the sample.

Using the deep immunoSEQ assay, multiplex PCR amplified TCR CDR3 regions from genomic DNA. Extracted genomic DNA from each cell subset was distributed evenly across all wells of several immunoSEQ 96-well plates, and each plate was treated as a replicate. For sorted subsets, roughly 0.2 ug genomic DNA, equal to 30,000 or so T cell genomes, was loaded into each replicate PCR. Purified libraries were measured with a Qubit 3.0 fluorometer, size-checked on a Bioanalyzer 2100, and measured again with the KAPA Library Quantification kit. Each immunoSEQ 96-well plate was sequenced on its own single-read 150-cycle Illumina NextSeq 550 flow cell. Processing in the source paper ran as follows. Because the immunoSEQ output held only junctional sequences and lacked quality scores, the filtering could not match the filtering applied to full-length reads. Sequences were annotated with PyIR, a Python wrapper for IgBLAST v1.9, and V/J genes and CDR3 were assigned using IMGT germline references. Any read was removed if the V/J assignment was weak (E-value above 1e-6), the CDR3 was missing, or the read contained stop codons, out-of-frame junctions, or ambiguous translated residues. V3J clonotypes were defined by identical inferred V gene, J gene, and CDR3 amino acid sequence. The percentage overlap between two repertoires was calculated by dividing the number of shared unique clonotypes by the size of the smaller repertoire. RTK rarefaction, the Chao1 estimator, and Recon v2.1 estimates of unobserved clonotypes were used to assess repertoire richness. OLGA was used to compute generation probabilities for all TCRbeta clonotypes that the gDNA method yielded from a few donors. Entries here come from immuneACCESS through TCRdb and include only in-frame sequences with V and J called. Some clones fail to appear in such tables; in the studies checked, an unresolved V gene covers under half of the shortfall, and the cause of the remainder is unknown. Clonal size and the V and J genes are those of that table, whereas D and trimming came from the DNA. For this sample there are millions of clones; roughly 96% appear just once. The top ten hold 0.1% to 0.15% of the sample.

What the work shows at the level of the full study, not this receptor alone: Higher generation probabilities were observed for clonotypes shared by all four sorted-subset donors than for non-shared clonotypes. Incomplete sequencing was indicated by rarefaction of sorted-subset datasets, despite the large sequencing depth. Naive subsets generally had larger estimated clonotype richness than memory subsets. Pairwise subsampling indicated that sequencing depth was expected to affect the degree of clonotype sharing among donors. The genetic and exposure-history diversity represented was limited by the small number of donors. Sampling was restricted to blood, and TCR repertoires in tissues likely differ from the TCR repertoires found in blood. Roughly 5% of naive CD4, 3.5% of naive CD8, about 2.1% of memory CD4, and about 0.4% of memory CD8 clonotypes were shared across a few donors.

The donors were healthy, HIV-negative adults with no recently reported acute infections or vaccinations. Every donor was a Caucasian adult living in Nashville, Tennessee, USA. CD4+ T cells were enriched through magnetic negative selection, after which naive cells were positively selected on CD45RA and the remaining negative fraction served as the memory subset. After blood collection by leukapheresis, PBMCs were isolated using Ficoll-Histopaque density gradient centrifugation and then cryopreserved in the vapor phase of liquid nitrogen. Analytical flow cytometry was used to check the purity and quantity of every magnetically sorted T cell population. Each sorted fraction had its genomic DNA isolated and then quantified by UV absorbance on a Nanodrop 2000c. Its CDR3 holds 15 amino acids, cysteine through phenylalanine. Only the CDR3 region is kept as DNA, spanning 45 bases read in frame from base 1. The junction shows trimming of 2 bases on V and 0 bases on J, plus 8 bases between the germline ends. Per the germline V gene, MDHEN is the CDR1 and SYDVKM is the CDR2.

This clonotype was obtained from a man younger than 35 in good health. The sample comprised naive CD4+ T cells sorted from blood. The intended sense of this specimen's cell subset or site label: CD45RA+ positively selected. In this chain, TRBV28 is recombined with TRBJ2-1; the D region possibly corresponds to TRBD2 (6 bases align). The CDR3 corresponds to CASSLGGSSYNEQFF. The DNA reads as follows: TGTGCCAGCAGTTTAGGGGGGAGCTCCTACAATGAGCAGTTCTTC.